Each of the 6 T cell receptor beta chains below was sequenced from the same sample in a study of blood T cell repertoires in COVID-19. TCRdb's copy holds only in-frame clones and misses some; the assay was immunoSEQ multiplex PCR. Here the sample spans a few hundred thousand clones, around 90% being singletons. Source material: peripheral blood. These receptors came from a man in his 60s with acute or convalescent COVID-19.

This clone came up once. This chain links TRBV6-2 or TRBV6-3 with TRBJ2-1, with TRBD2 matching 10 bases. CDR1 is MNHEY, CDR2 SVGEGT, per germline. The junction had 8 bases not matched to a gene; V was cut back by 2 bases and J by 4 bases. The CDR3 sequence is 17 residues long. CDR3 loop: CASSYMVAGGDYNEQFF. The CDR3 DNA is TGTGCCAGCAGTTACATGGTAGCGGGGGGCGATTACAATGAGCAGTTCTTC.

Only one count was recorded for this clone. The chain uses TRBV7-8 and TRBJ1-2; 8 nucleotides line up with TRBD1. The germline V gene has CDR1 SGHVS and CDR2 FQNEAQ. This CDR3 region has 17 residues. The V gene end was trimmed by 5 bases and the J gene end by 2 bases; junction bases not matched to a gene: 13. The chain's CDR3 is CASSLRTGTTTNYGYTF. DNA for the CDR3: TGTGCCAGCAGCCTTAGGACAGGGACTACCACCAACTATGGCTACACCTTC.

The chain joins TRBV28 to TRBJ2-7, with 7 positions matching TRBD1. J lost 1 base, V lost 7 bases, and 10 bases had no gene match. Germline CDR1 MDHEN, CDR2 SYDVKM. The CDR3 has 15 amino acids. The CDR3 DNA reads as TGTGCCAGCACCTCCGGGACAGCCCATTCCTACGAGCAGTACTTC. It translates to CASTSGTAHSYEQYF. The variable domain in full, with the rest retrieved from reference TRBV28 and TRBJ2-7, is DVKVTQSSRYLVKRTGEKVFLECVQDMDHENMFWYRQDPGLGLRLIYFSYDVKMKEKGDIPEGYSVSREKKERFSLILESASTNQTSMYLCASTSGTAHSYEQYFGPGTRLTVT.

This chain joins TRBV5-1 and TRBJ1-2; D is ambiguous. Germline-derived CDR1 and CDR2 are SGHRS and YFSETQ. The CDR3 contains 15 residues. V lost 5 bases to trimming and J lost 0 bases, with 14 bases between them. The DNA of the CDR3 is TGCGCCAGCAGGGTCCAACCGGGAGCTAACTATGGCTACACCTTC. This translates into CASRVQPGANYGYTF. Full variable domain (missing parts from reference TRBV5-1 and TRBJ1-2): KAGVTQTPRYLIKTRGQQVTLSCSPISGHRSVSWYQQTPGQGLQFLFEYFSETQRNKGNFPGRFSGRQFSNSRSEMNVSTLELGDSALYLCASRVQPGANYGYTFGSGTRLTVV.

This clone was picked up one time. The J gene is TRBJ2-6, the V gene TRBV5-1, with D possibly TRBD1 on 5 matching bases. This CDR3 contains 17 residues. V was shortened by 4 bases and J by 0 bases, with 14 bases between the two germline ends. The germline gives CDR1 SGHRS, CDR2 YFSETQ. CDR3 amino acids: CASSSVGATSGANVLTF. Written as DNA, the CDR3 is TGCGCCAGCAGCAGTGTTGGGGCCACCTCTGGGGCCAACGTCCTGACTTTC.

The genes are TRBV29-1 and TRBJ2-3, with 7 bases identical to TRBD2. This CDR3 is built from 14 residues. Looked up from germline, CDR1 is SQVTM and CDR2 is ANQGSEA. The junction had 3 bases not matched to a gene; V was cut back by 3 bases and J by 0 bases. As DNA, the CDR3 is TGCAGCGTTGATCAAGCGGGGAGCACAGATACGCAGTATTTT. This translates into CSVDQAGSTDTQYF.